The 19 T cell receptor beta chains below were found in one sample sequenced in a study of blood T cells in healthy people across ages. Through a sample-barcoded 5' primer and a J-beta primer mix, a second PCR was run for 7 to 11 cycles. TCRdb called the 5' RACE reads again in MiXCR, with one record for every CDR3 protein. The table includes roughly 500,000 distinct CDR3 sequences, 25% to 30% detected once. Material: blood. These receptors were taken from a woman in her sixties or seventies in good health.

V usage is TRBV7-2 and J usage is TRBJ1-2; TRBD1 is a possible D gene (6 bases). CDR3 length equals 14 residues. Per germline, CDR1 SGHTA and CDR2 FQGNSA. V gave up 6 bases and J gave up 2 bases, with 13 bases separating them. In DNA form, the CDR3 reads TGTGCCAGCAGTCGACAACAGGGAAACTATGGCTACACCTTC. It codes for CASSRQQGNYGYTF.

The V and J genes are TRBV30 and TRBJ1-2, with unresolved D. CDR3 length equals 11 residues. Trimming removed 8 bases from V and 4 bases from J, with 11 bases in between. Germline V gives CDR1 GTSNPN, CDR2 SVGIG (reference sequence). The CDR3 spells CAGKISYGYTF. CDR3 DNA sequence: TGTGCCGGAAAAATAAGCTATGGCTACACCTTC.

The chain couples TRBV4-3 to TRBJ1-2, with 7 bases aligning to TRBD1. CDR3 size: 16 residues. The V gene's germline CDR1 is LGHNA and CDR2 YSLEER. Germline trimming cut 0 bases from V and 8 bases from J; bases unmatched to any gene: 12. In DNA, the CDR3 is TGCGCCAGCAGCCAAGATGCGACAGGGCTGCCGGAAGGCTACACCTTC. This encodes CASSQDATGLPEGYTF.

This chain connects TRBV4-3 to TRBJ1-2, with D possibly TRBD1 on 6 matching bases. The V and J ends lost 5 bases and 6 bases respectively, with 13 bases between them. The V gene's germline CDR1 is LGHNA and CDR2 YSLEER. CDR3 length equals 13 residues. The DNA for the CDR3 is TGCGCCAGCAGCTTACAGGGAGGGAATGGCTACACCTTC. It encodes CASSLQGGNGYTF.

The CDR3 region is CASSHIRGTNTEAFF. The CDR3 DNA follows: TGTGCCAGCAGCCATATTAGGGGGACGAACACTGAAGCTTTCTTT. J is TRBJ1-1 and V is TRBV3-1; D may be TRBD1 (6 bases). V lost 3 bases to trimming and J lost 1 base, with 12 bases between them. This CDR3 comprises 15 residues. From germline, CDR1 is LGHDT and CDR2 YNNKEL (reference sequence). The whole variable domain, remainder taken from reference TRBV3-1 and TRBJ1-1, is DTAVSQTPKYLVTQMGNDKSIKCEQNLGHDTMYWYKQDSKKFLKIMFSYNNKELIINETVPNRFSPKSPDKAHLNLHINSLELGDSAVYFCASSHIRGTNTEAFFGQGTRLTVV.

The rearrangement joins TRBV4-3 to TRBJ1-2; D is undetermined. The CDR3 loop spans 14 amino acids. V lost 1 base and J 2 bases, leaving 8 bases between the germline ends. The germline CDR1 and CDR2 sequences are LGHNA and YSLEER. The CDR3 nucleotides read TGCGCCAGCAGCCAAGTTGCAGGCAACTATGGCTACACCTTC. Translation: CASSQVAGNYGYTF.

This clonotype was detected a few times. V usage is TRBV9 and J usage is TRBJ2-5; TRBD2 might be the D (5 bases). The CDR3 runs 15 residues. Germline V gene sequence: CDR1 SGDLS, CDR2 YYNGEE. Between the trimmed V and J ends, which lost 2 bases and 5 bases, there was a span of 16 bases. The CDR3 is CASSVGLLREETQYF. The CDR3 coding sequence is TGTGCCAGCAGCGTTGGACTCCTGAGGGAGGAGACCCAGTACTTC.

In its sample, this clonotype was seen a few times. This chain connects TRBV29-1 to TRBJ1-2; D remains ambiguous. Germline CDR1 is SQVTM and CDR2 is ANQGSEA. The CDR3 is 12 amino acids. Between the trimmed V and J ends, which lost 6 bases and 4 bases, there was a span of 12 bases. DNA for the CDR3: TGCAGCGTCACGGCGGGGTCCTATGGCTACACCTTC. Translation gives CSVTAGSYGYTF.

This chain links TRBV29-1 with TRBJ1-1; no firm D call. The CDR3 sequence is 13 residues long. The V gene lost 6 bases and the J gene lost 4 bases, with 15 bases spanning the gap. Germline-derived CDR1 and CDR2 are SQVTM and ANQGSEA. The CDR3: CSVSEGGGTEAFF. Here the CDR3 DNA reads TGCAGCGTCAGTGAGGGTGGAGGCACTGAAGCTTTCTTT. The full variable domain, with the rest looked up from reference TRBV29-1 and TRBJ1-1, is SAVISQKPSRDICQRGTSLTIQCQVDSQVTMMFWYRQQPGQSLTLIATANQGSEATYESGFVIDKFPISRPNLTFSTLTVSNMSPEDSSIYLCSVSEGGGTEAFFGQGTRLTVV.

CDR3 DNA sequence: TGTGCCAGCAGCCGACGGGGTAACAGGGAGAGCAATCAGCCCCAGCATTTT. Protein product: CASSRRGNRESNQPQHF. The rearrangement uses TRBV6-1 and TRBJ1-5, with a tentative D call TRBD1 (6 bases). The CDR3 is 17 residues long. V was shortened by 6 bases and J by 1 base, with 19 bases between the two germline ends. Per germline, CDR1 MNHNS and CDR2 SASEGT.

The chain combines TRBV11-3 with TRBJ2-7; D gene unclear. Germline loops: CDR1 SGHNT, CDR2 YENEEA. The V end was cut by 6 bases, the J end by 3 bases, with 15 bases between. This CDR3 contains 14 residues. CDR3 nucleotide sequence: TGTGCCAGCAGTTTCGGTCCAAAGGACTACGAGCAGTACTTC. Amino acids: CASSFGPKDYEQYF.

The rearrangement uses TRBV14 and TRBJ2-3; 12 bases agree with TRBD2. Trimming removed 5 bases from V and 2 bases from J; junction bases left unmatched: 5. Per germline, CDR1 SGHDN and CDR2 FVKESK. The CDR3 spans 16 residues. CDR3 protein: CASSVGLAGYTDTQYF. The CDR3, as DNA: TGTGCCAGCAGCGTCGGACTAGCGGGGTACACAGATACGCAGTATTTT.

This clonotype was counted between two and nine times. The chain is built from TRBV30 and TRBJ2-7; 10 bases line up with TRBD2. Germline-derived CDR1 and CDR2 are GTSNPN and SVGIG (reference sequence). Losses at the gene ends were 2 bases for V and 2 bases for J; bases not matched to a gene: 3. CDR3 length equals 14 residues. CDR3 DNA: TGTGCCTGGAGTTGGACTAGCGGACCCTACGAGCAGTACTTC. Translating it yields CAWSWTSGPYEQYF.

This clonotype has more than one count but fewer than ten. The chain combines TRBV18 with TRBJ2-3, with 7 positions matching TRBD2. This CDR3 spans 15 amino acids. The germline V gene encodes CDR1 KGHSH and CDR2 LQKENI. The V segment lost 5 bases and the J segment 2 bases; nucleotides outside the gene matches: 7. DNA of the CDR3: TGTGCCAGCTCATCGCAAGCGGGAAACACAGATACGCAGTATTTT. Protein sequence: CASSSQAGNTDTQYF.

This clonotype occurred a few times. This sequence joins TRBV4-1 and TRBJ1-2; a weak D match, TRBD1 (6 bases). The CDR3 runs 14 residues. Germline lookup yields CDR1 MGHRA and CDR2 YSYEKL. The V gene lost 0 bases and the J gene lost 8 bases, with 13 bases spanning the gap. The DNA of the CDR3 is TGCGCCAGCAGCCAAGAACAGGGAAGGAGAGGCTACACCTTC. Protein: CASSQEQGRRGYTF.

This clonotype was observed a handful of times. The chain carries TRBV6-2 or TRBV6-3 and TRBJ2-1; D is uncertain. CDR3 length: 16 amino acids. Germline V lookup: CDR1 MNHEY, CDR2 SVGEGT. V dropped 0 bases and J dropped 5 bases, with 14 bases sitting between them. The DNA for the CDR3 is TGTGCCAGCAGTTACTCGCGTATCGGCAAACACAATGAGCAGTTCTTC. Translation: CASSYSRIGKHNEQFF.

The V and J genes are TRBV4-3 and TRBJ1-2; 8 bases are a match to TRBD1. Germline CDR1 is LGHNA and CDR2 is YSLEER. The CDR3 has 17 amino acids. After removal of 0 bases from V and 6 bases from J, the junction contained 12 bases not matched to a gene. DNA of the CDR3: TGCGCCAGCAGCCAAGATATCGGGCAGGGGGCGAGAAATGGCTACACCTTC. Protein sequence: CASSQDIGQGARNGYTF.

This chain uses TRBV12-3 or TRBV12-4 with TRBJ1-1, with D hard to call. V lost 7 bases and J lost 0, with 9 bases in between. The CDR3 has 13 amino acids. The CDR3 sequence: CASMSQLNTEAFF. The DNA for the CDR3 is TGTGCCAGCATGTCCCAGTTGAACACTGAAGCTTTCTTT.

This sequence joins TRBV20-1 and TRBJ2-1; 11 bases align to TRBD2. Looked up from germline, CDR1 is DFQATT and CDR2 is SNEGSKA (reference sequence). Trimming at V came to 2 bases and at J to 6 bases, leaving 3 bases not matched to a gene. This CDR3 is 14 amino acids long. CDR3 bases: TGCAGTGCTAGAATAGCGGGGGGGCGCAATGAGCAGTTCTTC. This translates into CSARIAGGRNEQFF.